The text below deals with one T cell receptor beta chain. Its antigen is unidentified. This specimen comes from a study of chemoradiotherapy in HPV16-positive cancers. At the level of the study: Candidate HPV-specific T-cell clones and common TCR motifs came from functional assays in a couple of HPV16-positive patients. General study findings and limits: Functional assays defining HPV-specific T cells used only a couple of HPV16-positive patients.

Here immunoSEQ multiplex PCR was the method, and the copy in TCRdb shows in-frame clones only, minus some. The table records 5,000 or so clones, around nine tenths of them present only once. Over chemoradiotherapy, repertoires were sampled more than once. Germline V CDR1 and CDR2: SGHDN, FVKESK. The V end lost 3 bases, the J end lost 3 bases, and 14 bases lay between the germline ends. This CDR3 is built from 15 residues. The clonotype originates from a human donor with HPV-associated anogenital cancer. J is TRBJ1-1 and V is TRBV14, with unresolved D. This material consisted of tumor tissue, taken from a patient who underwent chemoradiotherapy. DNA of the CDR3: TGTGCCAGCAGCCACCCGGGAAGAAGTCACACTGAAGCTTTCTTT. The encoded protein is CASSHPGRSHTEAFF.